This T cell receptor (beta chain) originates from a study of vaccination effects on CD4 cells after COVID-19 (dated by TCRdb to the early 2020s). About the full investigation: Each participant received two doses of an mRNA SARS-CoV-2 vaccine, either BNT162b2 or mRNA-1273. SARS-CoV-2 spike-specific CD4+ TCR repertoires from before and after mRNA vaccination were compared in COVID-19 convalescent patients and in infection-naive vaccine recipients. The Oncomine TCR Beta short-read assay on an Illumina iSeq 100 was used to sequence cultures from other donors in the study. The full study included 9 to 10 COVID-19 convalescent patients and a few SARS-CoV-2-naive healthy vaccine recipients. The full study reports these points: Among healthy vaccine recipients, nearly all vaccine-induced clones were SARS-CoV-2 mono-reactive, and only 1 of 255 was cross-reactive with common cold coronaviruses. Limitations of the study were the small number of convalescent patients and the absence of early post-infection timepoints. Clones induced by infection and clones induced by vaccination both contracted markedly at late timepoints after vaccination, which fits with T cell responses waning over time.

The CDR3 spans 11 residues, from the cysteine through the phenylalanine. Here the CDR3 DNA is all that survives: 33 bases in frame from base 1. CDR1 and CDR2 were assigned from the germline V gene as KGHDR and SFDVKD. V is reduced by 1 base and J by 7 bases, leaving a spacing of 3 bases between them. The method behind the library was the immunoSEQ multiplex PCR assay. DNA from the CD4+ T cells that had been cultured and isolated underwent TCR beta CDR3 sequencing. As for the authors' bioinformatics: Non-productive TCR sequences were removed, reads were trimmed to the CDR3 region, and CDR3s of at least 7 amino acids were retained. Antigen-specific clonotypes were identified using the MANAFEST web app by comparison of expansion in peptide wells against reference cultures. To count as positive, a clone had to show expansion at FDR<0.05 compared with the reference and with all other wells, an odds ratio above 5, and a frequency above 0.1% in two replicate wells. A clonotype was called cross-reactive if it was significantly expanded both in SARS-CoV-2 spike wells and in at least one common cold coronavirus spike condition. Using the stringdist R package, CDR3 similarity was measured by Levenshtein distance, and unrooted trees were constructed with ape in R 3.6.1. TCRdb took over this immuneACCESS table, retaining in-frame rearrangements with V and J assigned. Such tables are incomplete; in checked studies, under half of the missing clones stem from an unresolved V gene, and the remainder is unexplained. V and J calls plus clone size are reproduced from that table; the DNA served to infer D and trimming. Counted in this sample were tens of thousands of clones; 70% to 80% of them appeared once. The ten biggest clones cover around 30% of the sample.

To identify antigen-specific CD4+ T cell clonotypes by their expansion, the ViraFEST assay first stimulated PBMC with viral peptide pools and then applied TCR sequencing. After 10 days of culture, CD4+ T cells were isolated with the EasySep CD4+ T cell isolation kit. The absence of prior SARS-CoV-2 infection in healthy vaccine recipients was confirmed by negative nucleocapsid antibodies before and after vaccination. Roughly 2 million PBMC per well were cultured in IMDM with 5% human AB serum, 9 to 10 IU/ml IL-2 and gentamicin, plus 10 ug/ml peptides. Half of the culture medium was replaced with fresh IL-2-containing medium on days 3 and 7. Unless noted otherwise, every peptide stimulation condition was grown in triplicate wells. PBMC were separated from whole blood using Ficoll-Paque Plus gradient centrifugation and were then either cryopreserved at -140C or used fresh. Overlapping peptide pools spanned the spike proteins of SARS-CoV-2 and the common cold coronaviruses HCoV-NL63, HCoV-OC43 and HCoV-229E. Genomic DNA was extracted from cultured CD4+ T cells with the QIAamp micro DNA kit.

In its sample, this clone was seen once. The antigen it binds to is not known. No clone much larger than this one lies a single base away; base qualities are absent. This TCR derives from a human donor who received a COVID-19 vaccine. In this chain, TRBV24-1 is recombined with TRBJ1-2; no D gene call is confident. The specimen comprised CD4+ T cells from PBMCs cultured with SARS-CoV-2 spike peptides, sampled before COVID-19 vaccination. Reading the label with the study, this specimen's cell subset or site is: SARS-CoV-2 spike overlapping peptide pool stimulation. CDR3 protein: CATSDFGGYTF. The DNA sequence reads TGTGCCACCAGTGATTTCGGTGGCTACACCTTC.